This TCR beta chain was captured by sequencing in a study of blood T cell repertoires in COVID-19. The CDR3 length is 12 residues. The trim removed 6 bases at V and 9 bases at J, leaving 6 bases unmatched. Looked up from germline, CDR1 is SGHRS and CDR2 is YFSETQ. Sequenced by immunoSEQ multiplex PCR; TCRdb stores in-frame clones only, minus some. The data contain a few hundred thousand clones, about four fifths of them singletons. This chain joins TRBV5-1 and TRBJ2-1; the match to TRBD2 covers 7 bases. Input material: PBMCs or T cells enriched from blood (not recorded which). The clonotype comes from a woman between 40 and 55 years old who had recovered from COVID-19. This chain's CDR3 is CASTREGFEQFF. The CDR3 nucleotides are TGCGCCAGCACTAGGGAGGGTTTTGAGCAGTTCTTC.